This TCR beta chain was documented in a study of siplizumab effects on memory and regulatory T cells. Concerning this clone itself: What it binds is not known.

Some clones are missing from TCRdb's copy, which holds only in-frame ones; the method was immunoSEQ multiplex PCR. The table lists roughly 100,000 clones, around 93% of them singletons. General study findings and limits: Assignment to unstimulated subsets succeeded for only a minor fraction of the alloreactive clones. Memory cells seemed less diverse than naive T cells, which also seemed major contributors to the alloresponse. The Treg-derived share of mappable alloreactive CD4+ clones averaged about 68% with siplizumab and over 25% in controls.

The sample taken for sequencing was CD4+ T cells sorted from blood. This TCR derives from a human donor in good health.

CDR3 amino acids: CATSRGRAGQETQYF. In DNA, the CDR3 is TGTGCCACCAGCAGAGGGAGGGCAGGACAAGAGACCCAGTACTTC. V and J are TRBV15 and TRBJ2-5, with a possible D match to TRBD2 (6 bases). V was cut by 1 base and J by 2 bases, with 11 bases left in between. Germline V CDR1 and CDR2: LNHNV, YYDKDF (reference sequence). The CDR3 runs to 15 residues. Full variable domain (rest looked up from reference TRBV15 and TRBJ2-5): DAMVIQNPRYQVTQFGKPVTLSCSQTLNHNVMYWYQQKSSQAPKLLFHYYDKDFNNEADTPDNFQSRRPNTSFCFLDIRSPGLGDTAMYLCATSRGRAGQETQYFGPGTRLLVL.